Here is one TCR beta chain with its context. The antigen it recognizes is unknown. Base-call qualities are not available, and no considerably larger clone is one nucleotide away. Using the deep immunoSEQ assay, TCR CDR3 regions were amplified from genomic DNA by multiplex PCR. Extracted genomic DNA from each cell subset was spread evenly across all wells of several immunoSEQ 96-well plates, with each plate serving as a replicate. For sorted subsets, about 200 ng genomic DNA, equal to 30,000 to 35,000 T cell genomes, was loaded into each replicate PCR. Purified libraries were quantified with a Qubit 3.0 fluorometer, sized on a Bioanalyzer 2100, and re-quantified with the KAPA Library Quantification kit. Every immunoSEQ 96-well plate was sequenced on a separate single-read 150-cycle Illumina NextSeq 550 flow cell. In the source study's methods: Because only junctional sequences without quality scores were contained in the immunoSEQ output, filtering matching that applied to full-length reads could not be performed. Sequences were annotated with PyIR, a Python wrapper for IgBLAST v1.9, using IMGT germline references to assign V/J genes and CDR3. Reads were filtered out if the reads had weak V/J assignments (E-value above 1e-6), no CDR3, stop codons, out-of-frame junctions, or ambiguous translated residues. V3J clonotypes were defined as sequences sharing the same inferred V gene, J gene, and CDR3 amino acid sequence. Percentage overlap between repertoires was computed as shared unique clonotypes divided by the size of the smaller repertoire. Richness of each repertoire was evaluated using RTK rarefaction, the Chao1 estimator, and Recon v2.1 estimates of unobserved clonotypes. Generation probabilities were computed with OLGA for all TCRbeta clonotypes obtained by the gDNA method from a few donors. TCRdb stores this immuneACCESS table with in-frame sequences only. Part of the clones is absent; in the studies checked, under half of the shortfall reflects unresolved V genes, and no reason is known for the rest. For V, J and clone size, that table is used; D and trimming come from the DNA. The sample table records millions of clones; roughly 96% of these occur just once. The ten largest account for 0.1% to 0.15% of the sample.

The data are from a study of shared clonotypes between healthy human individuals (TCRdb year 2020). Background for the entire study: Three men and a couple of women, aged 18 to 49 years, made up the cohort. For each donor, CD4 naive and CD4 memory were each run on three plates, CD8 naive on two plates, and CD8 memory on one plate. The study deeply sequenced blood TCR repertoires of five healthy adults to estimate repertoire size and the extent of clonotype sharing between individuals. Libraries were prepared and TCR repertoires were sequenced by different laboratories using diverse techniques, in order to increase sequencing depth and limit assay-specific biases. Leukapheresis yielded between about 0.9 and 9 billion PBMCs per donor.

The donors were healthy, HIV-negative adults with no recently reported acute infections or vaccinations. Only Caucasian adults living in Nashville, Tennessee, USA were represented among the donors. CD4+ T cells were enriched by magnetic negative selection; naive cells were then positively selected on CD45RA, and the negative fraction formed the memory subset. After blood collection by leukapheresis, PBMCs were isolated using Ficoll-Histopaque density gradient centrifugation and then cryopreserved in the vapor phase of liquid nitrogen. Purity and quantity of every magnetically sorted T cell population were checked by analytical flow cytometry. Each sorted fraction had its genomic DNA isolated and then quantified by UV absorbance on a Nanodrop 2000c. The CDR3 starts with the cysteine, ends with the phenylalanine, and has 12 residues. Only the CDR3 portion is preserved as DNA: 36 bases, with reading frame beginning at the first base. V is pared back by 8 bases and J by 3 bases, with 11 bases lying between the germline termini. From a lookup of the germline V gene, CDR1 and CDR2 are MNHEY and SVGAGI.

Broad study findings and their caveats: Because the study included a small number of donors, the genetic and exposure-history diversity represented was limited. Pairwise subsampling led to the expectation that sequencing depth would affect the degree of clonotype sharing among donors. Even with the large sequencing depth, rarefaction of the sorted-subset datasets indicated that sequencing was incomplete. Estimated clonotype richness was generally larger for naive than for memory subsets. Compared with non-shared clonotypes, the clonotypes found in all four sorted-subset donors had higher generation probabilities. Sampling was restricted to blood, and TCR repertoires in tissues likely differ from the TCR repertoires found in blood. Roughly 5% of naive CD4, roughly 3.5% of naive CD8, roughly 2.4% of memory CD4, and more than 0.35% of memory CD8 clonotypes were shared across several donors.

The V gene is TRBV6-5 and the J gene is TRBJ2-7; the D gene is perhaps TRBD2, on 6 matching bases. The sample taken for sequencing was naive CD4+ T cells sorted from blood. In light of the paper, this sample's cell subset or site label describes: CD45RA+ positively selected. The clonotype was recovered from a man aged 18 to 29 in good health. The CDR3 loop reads CASGAGSYEQYF. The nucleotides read TGTGCCAGCGGAGCCGGGAGCTACGAGCAGTACTTC.